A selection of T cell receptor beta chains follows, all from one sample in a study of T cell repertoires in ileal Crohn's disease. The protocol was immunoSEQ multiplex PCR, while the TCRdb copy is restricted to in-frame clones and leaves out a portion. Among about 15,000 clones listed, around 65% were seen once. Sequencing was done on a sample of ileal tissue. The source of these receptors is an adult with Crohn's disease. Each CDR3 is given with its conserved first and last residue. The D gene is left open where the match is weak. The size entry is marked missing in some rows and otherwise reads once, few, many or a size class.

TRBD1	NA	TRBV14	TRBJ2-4	CASSRATGNVKNIQYF	TGTGCCAGCAGCCGAGCGACAGGGAACGTCAAAAACATTCAGTACTTC
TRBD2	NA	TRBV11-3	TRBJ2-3	CASSPGLAGGETDTQYF	TGTGCCAGCAGCCCGGGACTAGCGGGAGGAGAGACAGATACGCAGTATTTT
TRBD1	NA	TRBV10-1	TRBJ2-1	CASSPNKGQVYNEQFF	TGCGCCAGCAGTCCCAATAAAGGACAGGTTTACAATGAGCAGTTCTTC
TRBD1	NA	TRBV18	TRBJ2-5	CASSRPGQEKETQYF	TGTGCCAGCTCACGTCCGGGACAGGAAAAAGAGACCCAGTACTTC
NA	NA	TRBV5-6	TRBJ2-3	CASLSLDLANTDTQYF	TGTGCCAGTCTTAGCCTGGACCTAGCCAACACAGATACGCAGTATTTT
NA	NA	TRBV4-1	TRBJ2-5	CASSQWGQGRGQETQYF	TGCGCCAGCAGCCAATGGGGGCAGGGAAGGGGCCAAGAGACCCAGTACTTC
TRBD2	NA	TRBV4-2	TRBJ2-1	CASSLLAGSYNEQFF	TGTGCCAGCAGCCTGCTAGCGGGCTCCTACAATGAGCAGTTCTTC
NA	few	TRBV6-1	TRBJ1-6	CASGSGGNSPLHF	TGTGCCAGCGGGAGCGGGGGCAATTCACCCCTCCACTTT
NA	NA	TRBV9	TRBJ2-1	CASSVIGWRGVSYNEQFF	TGTGCCAGCAGCGTGATTGGCTGGCGGGGCGTCTCCTACAATGAGCAGTTCTTC
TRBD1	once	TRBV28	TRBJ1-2	CASSLLAGGTYGYTF	TGTGCCAGCAGTTTATTGGCAGGGGGTACCTATGGCTACACCTTC
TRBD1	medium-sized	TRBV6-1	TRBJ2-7	CASSAWTGGYEQYF	TGTGCCAGCAGTGCGTGGACAGGGGGTTACGAGCAGTACTTC
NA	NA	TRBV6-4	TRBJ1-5	CARIRDWNQPQHF	TGTGCCAGGATACGGGACTGGAATCAGCCCCAGCATTTT
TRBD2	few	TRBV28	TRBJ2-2	CASSPIGRGANIGELFF	TGTGCCAGCAGTCCCATTGGGCGGGGGGCGAACATCGGGGAGCTGTTTTTT
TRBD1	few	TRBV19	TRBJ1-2	CASSTGRVWTGENYGYTF	TGTGCCAGTAGTACTGGCAGGGTATGGACAGGGGAAAACTATGGCTACACCTTC
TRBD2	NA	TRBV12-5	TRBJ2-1	CASGAGTSSYNEQFF	TGTGCTAGTGGTGCCGGGACTAGCTCCTACAATGAGCAGTTCTTC
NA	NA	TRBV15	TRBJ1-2	CATSRDVSLDGYTF	TGTGCCACCAGCAGAGATGTGAGCCTGGATGGCTACACCTTC
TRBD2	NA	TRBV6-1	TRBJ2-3	CATASGSLTDTQYF	TGTGCTACGGCTAGCGGGAGTCTCACAGATACGCAGTATTTT
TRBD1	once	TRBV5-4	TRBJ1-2	CASSRDSPYGYTF	TGTGCCAGCAGCCGGGACAGCCCCTATGGCTACACCTTC
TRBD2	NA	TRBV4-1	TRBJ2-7	CASRANPGLGYEQYF	TGCGCCAGCAGAGCCAACCCGGGACTAGGATACGAGCAGTACTTC
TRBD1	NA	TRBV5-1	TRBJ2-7	CASSPDGTDFYEQYF	TGCGCCAGCAGCCCGGATGGGACAGATTTCTACGAGCAGTACTTC
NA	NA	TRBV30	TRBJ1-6	CAWSVLTTANSPLHF	TGTGCCTGGAGTGTCCTAACGACAGCCAATTCACCCCTCCACTTT
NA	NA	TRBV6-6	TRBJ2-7	CASSYEDSSYEQYF	TGTGCCAGCAGTTACGAGGACAGCTCCTACGAGCAGTACTTC
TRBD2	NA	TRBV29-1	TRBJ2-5	CSAGGSTSGGQETQYF	TGCAGCGCGGGCGGGTCTACTAGCGGGGGGCAAGAGACCCAGTACTTC
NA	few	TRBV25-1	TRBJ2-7	CASKGGPYEQYF	TGTGCCAGCAAAGGGGGACCCTACGAGCAGTACTTC
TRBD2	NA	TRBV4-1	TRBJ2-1	CASSQGPLREEFF	TGCGCCAGCAGCCAGGGACCTCTTCGGGAGGAGTTCTTC
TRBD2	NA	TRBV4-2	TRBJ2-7	CASSRELAGGSYEQYF	TGTGCCAGCAGCCGAGAACTAGCGGGAGGTTCCTACGAGCAGTACTTC
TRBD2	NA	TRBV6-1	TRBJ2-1	CASSEEAGGPYNEQFF	TGTGCCAGCAGTGAAGAAGCGGGAGGGCCCTACAATGAGCAGTTCTTC
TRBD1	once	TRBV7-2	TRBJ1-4	CASSLGTGPPHEKLFF	TGTGCCAGCAGCTTAGGGACAGGGCCCCCTCATGAAAAACTGTTTTTT
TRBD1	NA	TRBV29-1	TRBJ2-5	CSGCWGGQGRETQYF	TGCAGCGGTTGCTGGGGGGGACAGGGTCGGGAGACCCAGTACTTC
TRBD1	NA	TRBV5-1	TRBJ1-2	CASSGHETGRGGYTF	TGCGCCAGCAGCGGACACGAGACAGGGCGTGGTGGCTACACCTTC
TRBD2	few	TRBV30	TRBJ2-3	CAWREFSGGHPTDTQYF	TGTGCCTGGAGAGAGTTTAGCGGGGGCCATCCAACAGATACGCAGTATTTT
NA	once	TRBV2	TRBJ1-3	CASSSPSSGNTIYF	TGTGCCAGCAGTAGCCCGTCCTCTGGAAACACCATATATTTT
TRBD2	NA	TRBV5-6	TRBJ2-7	CASSLLGLAGSYEQYF	TGTGCCAGCAGCCTACTGGGACTAGCGGGCTCCTACGAGCAGTACTTC
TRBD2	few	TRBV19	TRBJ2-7	CASSTGLAEIYEQYF	TGTGCCAGTAGTACGGGACTAGCGGAGATCTACGAGCAGTACTTC
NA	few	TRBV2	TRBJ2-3	CASSEARVTASTQYF	TGTGCCAGCAGTGAGGCGAGGGTGACGGCGTCTACGCAGTATTTT
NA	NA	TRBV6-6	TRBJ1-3	CASSYIGNSGNTIYF	TGTGCCAGCAGTTACATCGGTAACTCTGGAAACACCATATATTTT
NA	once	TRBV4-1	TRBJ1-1	CASSQGRGGTEAFF	TGCGCCAGCAGCCAAGGTCGGGGAGGCACTGAAGCTTTCTTT
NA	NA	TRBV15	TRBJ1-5	CATSRDGFHNQPQHF	TGTGCCACCAGCAGAGACGGGTTCCACAATCAGCCCCAGCATTTT
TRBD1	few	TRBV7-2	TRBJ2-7	CASSSRQGSIEQYF	TGTGCCAGCAGCTCGAGACAGGGATCAATCGAGCAGTACTTC
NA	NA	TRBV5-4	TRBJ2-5	CASSPEQGPPSHF	TGTGCCAGCAGCCCGGAACAGGGTCCCCCCTCACACTTC
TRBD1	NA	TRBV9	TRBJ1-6	CASSPRQGPNSPLHF	TGTGCCAGCAGCCCCCGACAGGGGCCTAATTCACCCCTCCACTTT
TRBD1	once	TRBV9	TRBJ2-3	CASSAQGSTDTQYF	TGTGCCAGCAGCGCACAGGGGAGCACAGATACGCAGTATTTT
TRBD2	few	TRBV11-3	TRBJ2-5	CASSSGLAGQETQYF	TGTGCCAGCAGCTCAGGACTAGCGGGGCAAGAGACCCAGTACTTC
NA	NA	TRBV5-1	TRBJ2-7	CASSLMPGQGDEQYF	TGCGCCAGCAGCTTGATGCCGGGCCAAGGGGACGAGCAGTACTTC